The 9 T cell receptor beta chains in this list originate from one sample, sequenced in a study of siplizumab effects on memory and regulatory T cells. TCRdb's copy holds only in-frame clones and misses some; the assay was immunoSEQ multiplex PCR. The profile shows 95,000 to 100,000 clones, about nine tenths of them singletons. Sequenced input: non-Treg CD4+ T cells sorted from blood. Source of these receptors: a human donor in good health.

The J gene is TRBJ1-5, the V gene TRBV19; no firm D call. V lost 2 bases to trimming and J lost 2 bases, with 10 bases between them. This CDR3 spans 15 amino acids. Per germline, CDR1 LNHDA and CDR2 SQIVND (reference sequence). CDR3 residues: CASSIMGSGNQPQHF. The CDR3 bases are TGTGCCAGTAGTATAATGGGGAGCGGCAATCAGCCCCAGCATTTT.

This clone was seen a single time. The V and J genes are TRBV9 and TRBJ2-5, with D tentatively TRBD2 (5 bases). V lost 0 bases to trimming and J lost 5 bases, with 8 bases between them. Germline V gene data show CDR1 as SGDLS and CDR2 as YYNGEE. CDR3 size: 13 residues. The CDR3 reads CASSVVAGETQYF. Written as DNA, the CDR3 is TGTGCCAGCAGCGTAGTGGCGGGTGAGACCCAGTACTTC.

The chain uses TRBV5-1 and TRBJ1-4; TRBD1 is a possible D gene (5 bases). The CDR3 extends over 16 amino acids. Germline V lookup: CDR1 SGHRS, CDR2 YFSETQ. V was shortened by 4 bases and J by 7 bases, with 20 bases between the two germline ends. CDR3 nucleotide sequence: TGCGCCAGCAGCCTGGGGGGAGGTTTTTCAGGTGAAAAACTGTTTTTT. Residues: CASSLGGGFSGEKLFF.

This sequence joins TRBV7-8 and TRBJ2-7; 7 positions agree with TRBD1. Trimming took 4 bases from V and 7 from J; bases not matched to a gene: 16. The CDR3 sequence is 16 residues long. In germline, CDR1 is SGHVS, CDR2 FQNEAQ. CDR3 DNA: TGTGCCAGCAGCTCGGATGCGACAGGGAGATCTTTGGAGCAGTACTTC. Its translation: CASSSDATGRSLEQYF.

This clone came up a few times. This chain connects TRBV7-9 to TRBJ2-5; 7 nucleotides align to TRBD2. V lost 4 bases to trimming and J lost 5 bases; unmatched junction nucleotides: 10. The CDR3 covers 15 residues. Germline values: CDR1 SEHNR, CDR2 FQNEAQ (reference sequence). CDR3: CASSSTGGRMETQYF. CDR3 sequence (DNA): TGTGCCAGCAGCTCAACGGGCGGGAGAATGGAGACCCAGTACTTC.

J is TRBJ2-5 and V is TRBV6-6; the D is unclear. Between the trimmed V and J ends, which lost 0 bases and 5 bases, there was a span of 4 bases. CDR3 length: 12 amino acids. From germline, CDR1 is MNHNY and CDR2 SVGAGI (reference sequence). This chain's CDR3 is CASSYSAETQYF. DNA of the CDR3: TGTGCCAGCAGTTACTCCGCGGAGACCCAGTACTTC.

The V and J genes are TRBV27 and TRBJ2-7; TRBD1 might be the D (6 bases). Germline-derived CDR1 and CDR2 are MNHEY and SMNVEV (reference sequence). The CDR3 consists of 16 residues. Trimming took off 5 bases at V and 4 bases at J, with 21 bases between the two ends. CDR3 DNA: TGTGCCAGCAGTACAACGGACAGTGTACCGCCGTACGAGCAGTACTTC. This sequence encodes CASSTTDSVPPYEQYF.

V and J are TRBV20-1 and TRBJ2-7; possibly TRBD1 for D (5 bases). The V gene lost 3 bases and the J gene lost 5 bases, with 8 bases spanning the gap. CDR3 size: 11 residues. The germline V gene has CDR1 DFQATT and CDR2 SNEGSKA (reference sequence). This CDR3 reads CSASLTDEQYF. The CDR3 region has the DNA TGCAGTGCTAGTTTGACAGACGAGCAGTACTTC.

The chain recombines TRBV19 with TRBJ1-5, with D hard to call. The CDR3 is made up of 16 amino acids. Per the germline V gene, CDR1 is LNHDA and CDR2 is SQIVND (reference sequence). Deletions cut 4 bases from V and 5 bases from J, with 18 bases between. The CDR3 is CASSTTTATDDQPQHF. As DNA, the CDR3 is TGTGCCAGTAGTACCACGACGGCCACGGACGATCAGCCCCAGCATTTT.